Given below is one T cell receptor beta chain in context. Trimming removed 6 bases at V and 0 bases at J, with 8 bases between. Germline V CDR1 and CDR2: MNHEY, SVGAGI. This CDR3 is 13 amino acids long. These data are taken from a study of blood T cell repertoires in COVID-19. Study-wide background: The United States, Italy and Spain were the sources of the acute and convalescent COVID-19 samples. T cells, B-cell-depleted T cells, or PBMCs provided the cDNA or gDNA that served as material.

Data came from immunoSEQ multiplex PCR; TCRdb stores just in-frame clones and leaves some out. The profile shows about 84,000 clones, 75% to 85% of them singletons. This sequence was found in an elderly woman with acute or convalescent COVID-19. The sample taken for sequencing was peripheral blood. The genes are TRBV6-5 and TRBJ1-2, with unresolved D. The CDR3 nucleotides read TGTGCCAGCAGCGGTCCACCTAACTATGGCTACACCTTC. As protein: CASSGPPNYGYTF.